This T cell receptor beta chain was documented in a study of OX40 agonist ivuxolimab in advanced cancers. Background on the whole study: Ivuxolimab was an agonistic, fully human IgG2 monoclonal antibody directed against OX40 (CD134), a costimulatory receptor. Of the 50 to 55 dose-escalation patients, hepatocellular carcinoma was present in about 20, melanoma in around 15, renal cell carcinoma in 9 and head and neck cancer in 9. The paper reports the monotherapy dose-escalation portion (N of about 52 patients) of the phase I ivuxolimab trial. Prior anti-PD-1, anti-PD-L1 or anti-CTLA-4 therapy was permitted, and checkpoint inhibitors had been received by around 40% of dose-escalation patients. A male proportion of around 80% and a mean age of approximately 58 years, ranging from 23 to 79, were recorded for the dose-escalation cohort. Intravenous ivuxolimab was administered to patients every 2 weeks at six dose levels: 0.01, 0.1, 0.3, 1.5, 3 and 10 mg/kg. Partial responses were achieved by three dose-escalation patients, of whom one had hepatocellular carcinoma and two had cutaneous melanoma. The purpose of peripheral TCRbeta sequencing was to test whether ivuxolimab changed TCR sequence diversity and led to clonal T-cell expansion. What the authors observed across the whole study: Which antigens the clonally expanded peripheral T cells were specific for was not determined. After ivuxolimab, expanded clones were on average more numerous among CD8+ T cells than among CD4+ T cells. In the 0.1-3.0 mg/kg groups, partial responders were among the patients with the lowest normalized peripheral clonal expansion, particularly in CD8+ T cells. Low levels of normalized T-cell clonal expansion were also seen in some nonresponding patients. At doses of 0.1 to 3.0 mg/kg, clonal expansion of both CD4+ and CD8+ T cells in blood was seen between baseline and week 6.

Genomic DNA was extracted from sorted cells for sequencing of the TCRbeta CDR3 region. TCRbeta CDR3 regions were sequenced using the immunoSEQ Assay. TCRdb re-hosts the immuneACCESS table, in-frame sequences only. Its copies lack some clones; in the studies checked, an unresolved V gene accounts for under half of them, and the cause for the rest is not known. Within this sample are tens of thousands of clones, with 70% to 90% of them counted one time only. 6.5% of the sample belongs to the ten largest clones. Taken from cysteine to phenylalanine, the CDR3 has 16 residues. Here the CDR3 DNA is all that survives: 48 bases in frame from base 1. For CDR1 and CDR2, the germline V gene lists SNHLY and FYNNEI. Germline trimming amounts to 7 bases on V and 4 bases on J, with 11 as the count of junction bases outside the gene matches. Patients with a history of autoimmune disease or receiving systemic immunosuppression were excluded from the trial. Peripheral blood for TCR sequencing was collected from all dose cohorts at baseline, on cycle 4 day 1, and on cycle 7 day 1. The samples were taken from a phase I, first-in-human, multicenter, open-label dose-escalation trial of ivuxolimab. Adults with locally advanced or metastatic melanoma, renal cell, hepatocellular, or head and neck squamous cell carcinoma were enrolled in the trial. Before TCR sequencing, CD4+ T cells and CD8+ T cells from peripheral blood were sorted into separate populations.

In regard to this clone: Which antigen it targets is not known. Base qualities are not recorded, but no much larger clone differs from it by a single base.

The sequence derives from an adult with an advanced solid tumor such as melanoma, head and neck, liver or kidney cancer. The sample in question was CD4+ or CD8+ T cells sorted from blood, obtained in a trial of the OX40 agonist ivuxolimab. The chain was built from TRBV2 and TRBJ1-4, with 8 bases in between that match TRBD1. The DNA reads TGTGCCAGCAACGGCAGGGGGCGAGGGGGTAATGAAAAACTGTTTTTT. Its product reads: CASNGRGRGGNEKLFF.